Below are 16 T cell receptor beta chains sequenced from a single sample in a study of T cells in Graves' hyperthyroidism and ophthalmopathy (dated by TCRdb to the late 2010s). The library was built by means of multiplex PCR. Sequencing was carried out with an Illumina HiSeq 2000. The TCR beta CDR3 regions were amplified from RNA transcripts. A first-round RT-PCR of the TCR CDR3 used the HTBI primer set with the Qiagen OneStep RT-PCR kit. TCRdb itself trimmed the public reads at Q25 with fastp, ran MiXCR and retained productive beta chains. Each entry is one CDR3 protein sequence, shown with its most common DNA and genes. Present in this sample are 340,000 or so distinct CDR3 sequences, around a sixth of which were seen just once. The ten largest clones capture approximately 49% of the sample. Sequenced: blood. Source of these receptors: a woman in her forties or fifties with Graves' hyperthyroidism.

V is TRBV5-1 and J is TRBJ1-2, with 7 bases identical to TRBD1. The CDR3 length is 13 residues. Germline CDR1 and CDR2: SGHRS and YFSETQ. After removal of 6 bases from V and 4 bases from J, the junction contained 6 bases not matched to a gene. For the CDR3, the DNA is TGCGCCAGCAACTCAGACAGGGCCTATGGCTACACCTTC. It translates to CASNSDRAYGYTF.

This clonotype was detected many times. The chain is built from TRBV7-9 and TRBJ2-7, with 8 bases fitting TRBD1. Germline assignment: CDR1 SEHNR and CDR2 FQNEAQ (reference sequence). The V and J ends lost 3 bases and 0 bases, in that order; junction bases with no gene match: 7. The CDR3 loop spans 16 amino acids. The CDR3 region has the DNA TGTGCCAGCAGCTTTGCGGGACAGGTGATCTCCTACGAGCAGTACTTC. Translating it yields CASSFAGQVISYEQYF.

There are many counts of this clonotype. DNA of the CDR3: TGTGCCAGCAGCCAAGATCTAGCTAATGAAAAACTGTTTTTT. Protein sequence: CASSQDLANEKLFF. V gene TRBV3-1 combines with J gene TRBJ1-4, with no clear D. Germline V gene lookup returns CDR1 LGHDT and CDR2 YNNKEL (reference sequence). Trimming cost V 0 bases and J 3 bases, with 5 bases left between them. The CDR3 has 14 residues.

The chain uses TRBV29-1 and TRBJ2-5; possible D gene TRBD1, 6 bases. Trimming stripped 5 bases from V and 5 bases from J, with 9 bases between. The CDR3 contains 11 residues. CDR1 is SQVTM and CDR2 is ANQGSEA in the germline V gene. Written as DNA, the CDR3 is TGCAGCGTTCGGACAGATGAGACCCAGTACTTC. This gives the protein CSVRTDETQYF.

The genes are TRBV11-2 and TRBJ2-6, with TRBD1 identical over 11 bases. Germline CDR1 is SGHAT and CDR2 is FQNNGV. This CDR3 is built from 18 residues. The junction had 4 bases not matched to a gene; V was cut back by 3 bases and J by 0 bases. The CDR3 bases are TGTGCCAGCAGCTTGGGACAGGGGGGCTCCTCTGGGGCCAACGTCCTGACTTTC. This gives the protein CASSLGQGGSSGANVLTF.

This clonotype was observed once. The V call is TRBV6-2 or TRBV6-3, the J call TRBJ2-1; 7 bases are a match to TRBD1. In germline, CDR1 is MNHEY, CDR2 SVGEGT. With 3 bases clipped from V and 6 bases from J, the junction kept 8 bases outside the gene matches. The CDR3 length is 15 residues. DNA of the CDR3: TGTGCCAGCAGTTATCAGGAAGGGGGCGGCAATGAGCAGTTCTTC. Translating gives CASSYQEGGGNEQFF.

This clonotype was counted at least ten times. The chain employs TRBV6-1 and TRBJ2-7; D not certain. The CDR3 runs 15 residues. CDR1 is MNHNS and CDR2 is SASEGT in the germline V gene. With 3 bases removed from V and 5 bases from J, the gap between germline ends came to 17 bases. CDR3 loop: CASSDRPVRTDEQYF. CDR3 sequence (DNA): TGTGCCAGCAGTGACCGACCCGTAAGAACGGACGAGCAGTACTTC.

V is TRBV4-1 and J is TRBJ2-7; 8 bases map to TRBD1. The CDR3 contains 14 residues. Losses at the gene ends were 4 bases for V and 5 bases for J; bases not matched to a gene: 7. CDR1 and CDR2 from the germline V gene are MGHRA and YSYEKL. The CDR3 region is CASSLSDRVHEQYF. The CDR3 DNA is TGCGCCAGCAGCCTTTCGGACAGGGTACACGAGCAGTACTTC.

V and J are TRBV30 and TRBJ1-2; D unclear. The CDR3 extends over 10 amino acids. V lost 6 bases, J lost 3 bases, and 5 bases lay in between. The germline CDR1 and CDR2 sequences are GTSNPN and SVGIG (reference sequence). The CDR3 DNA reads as TGTGCCTGCCATGACTATGGCTACACCTTC. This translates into CACHDYGYTF.

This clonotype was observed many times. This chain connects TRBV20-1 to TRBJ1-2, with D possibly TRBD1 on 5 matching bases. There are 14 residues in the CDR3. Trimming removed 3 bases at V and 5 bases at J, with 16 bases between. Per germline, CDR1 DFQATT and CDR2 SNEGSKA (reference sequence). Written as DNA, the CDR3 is TGCAGTGCTAGTGCGGCCAGGGAGGTATATGGCTACACCTTC. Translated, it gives CSASAAREVYGYTF.

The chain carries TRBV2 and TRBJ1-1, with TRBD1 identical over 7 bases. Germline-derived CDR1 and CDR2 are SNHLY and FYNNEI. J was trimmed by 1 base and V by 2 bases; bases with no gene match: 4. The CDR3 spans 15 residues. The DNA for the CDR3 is TGTGCCAGCAGTGAAAGGACAGGTAGGAACACTGAAGCTTTCTTT. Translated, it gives CASSERTGRNTEAFF.

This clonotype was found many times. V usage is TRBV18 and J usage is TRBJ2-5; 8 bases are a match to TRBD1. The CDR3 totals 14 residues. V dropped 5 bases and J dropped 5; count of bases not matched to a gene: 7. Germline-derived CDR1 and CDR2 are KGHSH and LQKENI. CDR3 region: CASSDQTGDETQYF. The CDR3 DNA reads TGTGCCAGCTCAGACCAGACAGGGGATGAGACCCAGTACTTC.

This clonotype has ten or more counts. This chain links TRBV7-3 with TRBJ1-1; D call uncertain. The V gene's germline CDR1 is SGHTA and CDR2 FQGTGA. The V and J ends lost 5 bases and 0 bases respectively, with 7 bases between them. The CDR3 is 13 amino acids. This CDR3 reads CASSPTVNTEAFF. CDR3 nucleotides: TGTGCCAGCAGCCCAACAGTGAACACTGAAGCTTTCTTT.

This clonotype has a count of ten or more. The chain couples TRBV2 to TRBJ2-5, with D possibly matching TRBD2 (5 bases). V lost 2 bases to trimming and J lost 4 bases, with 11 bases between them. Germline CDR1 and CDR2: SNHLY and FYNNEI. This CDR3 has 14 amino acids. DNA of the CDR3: TGTGCCAGCAGTGAAAGCGAGGGTTCAGAGACCCAGTACTTC. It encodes CASSESEGSETQYF.

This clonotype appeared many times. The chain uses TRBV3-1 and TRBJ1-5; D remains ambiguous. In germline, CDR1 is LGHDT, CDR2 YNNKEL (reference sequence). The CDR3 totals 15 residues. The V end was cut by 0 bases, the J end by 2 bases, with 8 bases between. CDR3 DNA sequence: TGTGCCAGCAGCCAAGAAGGGCTGGGCAATCAGCCCCAGCATTTT. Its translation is CASSQEGLGNQPQHF.

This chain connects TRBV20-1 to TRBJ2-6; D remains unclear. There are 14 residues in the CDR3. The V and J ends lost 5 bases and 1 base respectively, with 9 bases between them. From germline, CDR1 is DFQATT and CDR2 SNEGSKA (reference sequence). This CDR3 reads CSARIGSGANVLTF. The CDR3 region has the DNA TGCAGTGCTCGAATAGGGTCTGGGGCCAACGTCCTGACTTTC.